This TCR beta chain was identified during a study of blood T cell repertoires in COVID-19. Overall study: The United States, Italy and Spain supplied acute and convalescent COVID-19 samples. Nucleic acid was either cDNA or gDNA, and it came from T cells, B-cell-depleted T cells, or PBMCs.

V lost 0 bases to trimming and J lost 5 bases; unmatched junction nucleotides: 12. Germline-derived CDR1 and CDR2 are SQVTM and ANQGSEA. The CDR3 runs to 16 residues. Patients from Seattle were sampled longitudinally, starting during active infection. Original processing notes: How many nucleated cells were present was estimated from reference gene primer amplification. Sequencing used immunoSEQ multiplex PCR; TCRdb keeps in-frame clones, though not all of them. V, J and clone size reflect that table, while D and trimming were determined from the DNA. The table lists about 200,000 clones, around four fifths of them singletons.

The chain is built from TRBV29-1 and TRBJ1-2; 7 bases line up with TRBD1. Material: peripheral blood. The TCR was taken from a man in his sixties with COVID-19, enrolled during active disease. The CDR3 nucleotides read TGCAGCGTTGAAGATACAATAAGGCAGGGGGAGTATGGCTACACCTTC. The encoded protein is CSVEDTIRQGEYGYTF.